These 19 T cell receptor beta chains share one sample of origin, sequenced in a study of regulatory T cells in long-lasting Graves disease. The sample's time point: persistent/refractory GD, antithyroid drugs over 5 years with positive TRAb. Construction of the TCR library relied on RNA isolated from PBMCs. The TCR beta library used iRepertoire HTBI primers with Arm-PCR amplification of CDR3. TCRdb re-derived calls from the multiplex PCR reads in MiXCR, one entry per CDR3 protein. The table lists fewer than 550,000 distinct CDR3 sequences, about a fifth of them singletons. This material consisted of peripheral blood mononuclear cells (PBMCs), taken when the disease was refractory, from a patient treated with antithyroid drugs. Every receptor here comes from a female donor with Graves disease.

V is TRBV30 and J is TRBJ1-5; D gene uncertain. Germline CDR1 is GTSNPN and CDR2 is SVGIG (reference sequence). V lost 2 bases and J lost 2, with 10 bases in between. The CDR3 has 14 residues. The CDR3 spells CAWSMLGGNQPQHF. CDR3 coding DNA: TGTGCCTGGAGTATGCTCGGGGGCAATCAGCCCCAGCATTTT.

This clonotype was seen only a few times. This rearrangement joins TRBV6-5 to TRBJ1-2; D is perhaps TRBD1 (5 bases). This CDR3 is 17 amino acids long. Trimming cost V 0 bases and J 6 bases, with 20 bases left between them. The germline V gene has CDR1 MNHEY and CDR2 SVGAGI. The CDR3, as DNA: TGTGCCAGCAGTTACTCCGTTGCGGACACCCCAAAGGATGGCTACACCTTC. Amino acid sequence: CASSYSVADTPKDGYTF.

The rearrangement uses TRBV6-2 or TRBV6-3 and TRBJ1-5; D not certain. Trimming left V 5 bases short and J 0 bases short, with 14 bases between. Looked up from germline, CDR1 is MNHEY and CDR2 is SVGEGT. The CDR3 contains 16 residues. CDR3 region: CASSEYGGYSNQPQHF. The CDR3 DNA is TGTGCCAGCAGTGAATACGGAGGTTATAGCAATCAGCCCCAGCATTTT.

This clonotype was detected ten times or more. This rearrangement joins TRBV10-3 to TRBJ1-2; D is undetermined. Germline lookup yields CDR1 ENHRY and CDR2 SYGVKD. V was cut by 4 bases and J by 0 bases, with 6 bases left in between. CDR3 length: 13 amino acids. The DNA for the CDR3 is TGTGCCATCAGTGCGGAAGCTAACTATGGCTACACCTTC. It yields the protein CAISAEANYGYTF.

This clonotype was counted at least ten times. V usage is TRBV6-1 and J usage is TRBJ2-7; TRBD2 agrees at 11 bases. J was trimmed by 5 bases and V by 6 bases; bases with no gene match: 9. The CDR3 contains 15 residues. Germline CDR1 is MNHNS and CDR2 is SASEGT. CDR3 sequence: CASRTTLAGVNEQYF. CDR3 in DNA: TGTGCCAGCAGAACTACACTAGCGGGAGTGAACGAGCAGTACTTC.

This clonotype has ten or more counts. The V and J genes are TRBV28 and TRBJ1-4, with a weak D call TRBD1 (5 bases). The CDR3 runs 12 residues. Germline V gene sequence: CDR1 MDHEN, CDR2 SYDVKM. V lost 6 bases to trimming and J lost 10 bases, with 12 bases between them. CDR3 residues: CASRGGRGKLFF. The CDR3 region has the DNA TGTGCCAGCAGGGGGGGTCGGGGAAAACTGTTTTTT. The whole variable domain, filled in from reference TRBV28 and TRBJ1-4, reads DVKVTQSSRYLVKRTGEKVFLECVQDMDHENMFWYRQDPGLGLRLIYFSYDVKMKEKGDIPEGYSVSREKKERFSLILESASTNQTSMYLCASRGGRGKLFFGSGTQLSVL.

This clonotype appeared many times. The CDR3 bases are TGTGCCATCGCGACCGGGGGTTTGGGCTACACCTTC. Protein: CAIATGGLGYTF. The chain recombines TRBV28 with TRBJ1-2; a weak D match, TRBD1 (5 bases). Germline lookup yields CDR1 MDHEN and CDR2 SYDVKM. Trimming stripped 10 bases from V and 8 bases from J, with 17 bases between. CDR3 length: 12 amino acids.

There are many counts of this clonotype. V usage is TRBV12-3 or TRBV12-4 and J usage is TRBJ1-5, with unresolved D. The ends were cut back, 3 bases at V and 6 bases at J, with 15 bases in the middle. The CDR3 consists of 15 residues. CDR3 DNA: TGTGCCAGCAGTTTGGGCAGGAGGAGCGGTCAGCCCCAGCATTTT. Amino acids: CASSLGRRSGQPQHF.

The chain has TRBV28 and TRBJ1-6; TRBD1 matches at 9 bases. Germline CDR1 and CDR2: MDHEN and SYDVKM. The CDR3 sequence is 16 residues long. Trimming at V came to 6 bases and at J to 10 bases, leaving 13 bases not matched to a gene. CDR3 bases: TGTGCCAGCAGAGAAAAACCCGGACAGGGGCGCTCACCCCTCCACTTT. Residues: CASREKPGQGRSPLHF.

This clonotype was detected only once. CDR3 region: CASSQDLTSSYEQYF. The CDR3 DNA reads TGTGCCAGCAGCCAAGACCTGACCAGCTCCTACGAGCAGTACTTC. V usage is TRBV14 and J usage is TRBJ2-7; D is unclear. V was clipped by 0 bases and J by 0 bases, with 9 bases between them. The germline V gene has CDR1 SGHDN and CDR2 FVKESK. The CDR3 spans 15 residues.

This clonotype has more than one count but fewer than ten. The chain carries TRBV9 and TRBJ2-7; a possible D gene is TRBD1 (6 bases). The V and J ends lost 0 bases and 7 bases respectively, with 14 bases between them. The CDR3 totals 14 residues. Germline loops: CDR1 SGDLS, CDR2 YYNGEE. The CDR3 coding sequence is TGTGCCAGCAGCGTAGGTCAGGGGTCAGGTGAGCAGTACTTC. It is translated as CASSVGQGSGEQYF.

This clonotype was found many times. V usage is TRBV6-1 and J usage is TRBJ1-1, with D perhaps TRBD1 (5 bases). The CDR3 loop spans 13 amino acids. V was pared by 8 bases and J by 2 bases, with 12 bases between. In germline, CDR1 is MNHNS, CDR2 SASEGT. CDR3 region: CASGLTVNTEAFF. In DNA form, the CDR3 reads TGTGCCAGCGGTCTGACAGTAAACACTGAAGCTTTCTTT.

There are many counts of this clonotype. The V call is TRBV7-8, the J call TRBJ1-2; D is perhaps TRBD1 (6 bases). Germline V gene data show CDR1 as SGHVS and CDR2 as FQNEAQ. The CDR3 sequence is 13 residues long. Trimming left V 5 bases short and J 8 bases short, with 15 bases between. This CDR3 is CASSAPGGRGYTF. For the CDR3, the DNA is TGTGCCAGCAGCGCTCCGGGGGGGCGAGGCTACACCTTC.

There are many counts of this clonotype. V usage is TRBV28 and J usage is TRBJ1-2; TRBD1 is a possible D gene (6 bases). There are 15 residues in the CDR3. Trimming took 3 bases from V and 2 from J, leaving 13 bases between them. Per germline, CDR1 MDHEN and CDR2 SYDVKM. The CDR3 region has the DNA TGTGCCAGCAGTTTGCCGGGACATACGAACTATGGCTACACCTTC. This translates into CASSLPGHTNYGYTF.

Many counts were recorded for this clonotype. The chain links TRBV10-1 to TRBJ1-4, with 10 nucleotides matching TRBD1. Trimming took 9 bases from V and 0 from J; bases not matched to a gene: 1. Germline values: CDR1 WNHNN, CDR2 SYGVQD (reference sequence). This CDR3 contains 14 residues. The CDR3 DNA follows: TGCGCCAGGACAGGGGGCTCAACTAATGAAAAACTGTTTTTT. This encodes CARTGGSTNEKLFF.

This clonotype occurred a few times. This chain joins TRBV19 and TRBJ1-5; 7 bases map to TRBD1. CDR1 is LNHDA and CDR2 is SQIVND in the germline V gene (reference sequence). CDR3 length equals 14 residues. After removal of 5 bases from V and 5 bases from J, the junction contained 6 bases not matched to a gene. The CDR3 here is CASSFGTEHQPQHF. The CDR3 DNA sequence: TGTGCCAGTAGTTTCGGGACAGAGCATCAGCCCCAGCATTTT.

This clonotype was seen a handful of times. The chain uses TRBV24-1 and TRBJ1-5; D uncertain. The CDR3 contains 16 residues. Per germline, CDR1 KGHDR and CDR2 SFDVKD. With 4 bases removed from V and 2 bases from J, the gap between germline ends came to 14 bases. CDR3: CATSEAGRVGNQPQHF. DNA of the CDR3: TGTGCCACCAGTGAAGCCGGGAGGGTGGGCAATCAGCCCCAGCATTTT.

This clonotype was seen repeatedly, ten times or more. The chain links TRBV28 to TRBJ1-1, with 10 bases matching TRBD1. This CDR3 is built from 14 residues. CDR1 and CDR2 from the germline V gene are MDHEN and SYDVKM. Trimming cost V 5 bases and J 10 bases; bases outside gene matches: 10. CDR3 loop: CASSPPDRGLGAFF. DNA of the CDR3: TGTGCCAGCAGTCCACCTGACAGGGGGCTAGGAGCTTTCTTT. The full variable domain, its missing parts supplied by reference TRBV28 and TRBJ1-1, is DVKVTQSSRYLVKRTGEKVFLECVQDMDHENMFWYRQDPGLGLRLIYFSYDVKMKEKGDIPEGYSVSREKKERFSLILESASTNQTSMYLCASSPPDRGLGAFFGQGTRLTVV.

This clonotype was observed at least ten times. The chain uses TRBV28 and TRBJ1-4; tentatively, D is TRBD1 (6 bases). The CDR3 is made up of 14 amino acids. V shed 4 bases and J shed 8 bases, with 14 bases lying between them. Germline V gene data show CDR1 as MDHEN and CDR2 as SYDVKM. This chain's CDR3 is CASSSGQGWEKLFF. DNA of the CDR3: TGTGCCAGCAGTTCCGGGCAGGGGTGGGAAAAACTGTTTTTT.